Listed here are 24 T cell receptor beta chains from one sample, sequenced in a study of Ad26.COV2.S vaccination and SARS-CoV-2 variants (dated by TCRdb to the early 2020s). Interpreted using the paper, the treatment or condition label stands for: over 15 received Ad26.COV2.S at low or high dose, single or two shots; about 5 received placebo; per-sample allocation not given. Repertoires of vaccine and placebo recipients were sequenced from samples collected on day 63 after the first injection. The library relied on the immunoSEQ multiplex PCR assay. TCRdb provides this immuneACCESS table in a form limited to in-frame rearrangements. Some clones are lacking; in checked studies, under half of them reflect an unresolved V gene, and why the rest are absent is not known. The sample table contains approximately 460,000 clones; only one count was recorded for roughly nine tenths of them. The ten largest clones capture 1.7% of the sample.

Sequenced here: peripheral blood, sampled in a trial of Ad26.COV2.S vaccine versus placebo. The receptor set was obtained from a person between 18 and 59 years old who received the Ad26.COV2.S COVID-19 vaccine or a placebo.

This chain uses TRBV5-4 with TRBJ2-5; D may correspond to TRBD1 or TRBD2 (6 bases each). V dropped 0 bases and J dropped 4 bases, with 10 bases sitting between them. This CDR3 has 14 amino acids. The germline V gene has CDR1 SGHNT and CDR2 YYREEE (reference sequence). In DNA, the CDR3 is TGTGCCAGCAGCTTGGGGGGGGCCACAGAGACCCAGTACTTC. As protein: CASSLGGATETQYF.

This clone was counted a few times. The rearrangement links TRBV7-9 to TRBJ2-7; D unresolved. CDR1 and CDR2 from the germline V gene are SEHNR and FQNEAQ (reference sequence). CDR3 length equals 14 residues. V was cut by 5 bases and J by 3 bases, with 14 bases left in between. CDR3 sequence: CASSQQTDNYEQYF. CDR3 sequence (DNA): TGTGCCAGCAGCCAACAGACCGATAACTACGAGCAGTACTTC.

The genes are TRBV19 and TRBJ1-2; D is possibly TRBD1 (5 bases). The ends were cut back, 8 bases at V and 3 bases at J, with 13 bases in the middle. Germline V gene sequence: CDR1 LNHDA, CDR2 SQIVND (reference sequence). The CDR3 extends over 13 amino acids. The CDR3 region has the DNA TGTGCCAGTGGGTCCGGGACGCACTATGGCTACACCTTC. Its protein product is CASGSGTHYGYTF.

This clone is a singleton in its sample. The gene calls are TRBV11-2 and TRBJ2-3; D possibly corresponds to TRBD1 (6 bases). Trimming removed 1 base at V and 1 base at J, with 12 bases between. Germline lookup yields CDR1 SGHAT and CDR2 FQNNGV. CDR3 length equals 16 residues. The chain's CDR3 is CASSLVGALGTDTQYF. Written as DNA, the CDR3 is TGTGCCAGCAGCTTAGTGGGGGCGCTTGGCACAGATACGCAGTATTTT.

The gene calls are TRBV21-1 and TRBJ2-7; the D segment call TRBD1 is taken from the table without a DNA check. TRBV21-1 is a documented pseudogene. CDR3 length equals 17 residues. In DNA, the CDR3 is TGTGCCAGCAGCAAAATGGGGGCCCGGGCGGCAATCTACGAGCAGTACTTC. Translation gives CASSKMGARAAIYEQYF.

The chain has TRBV5-8 and TRBJ1-4, with 9 bases that match TRBD1. Germline assignment: CDR1 SGHTS and CDR2 YDEGEE. The trim removed 4 bases at V and 4 bases at J, leaving 5 bases unmatched. This CDR3 spans 15 amino acids. This CDR3 is CASSVGDRDNEKLFF. CDR3 DNA sequence: TGTGCCAGCAGCGTGGGGGACAGGGATAATGAAAAACTGTTTTTT.

The chain has TRBV6-2 or TRBV6-3 and TRBJ2-4; unclear D gene. The V end was cut by 2 bases, the J end by 9 bases, with 8 bases between. The V gene's germline CDR1 is MNHEY and CDR2 SVGEGT. This CDR3 contains 12 residues. The CDR3 DNA reads TGTGCCAGCAGTTACCGCCCCTCCATTCAGTACTTC. Translation: CASSYRPSIQYF.

This clone was observed once. J is TRBJ2-7 and V is TRBV6-5; a weak D match, TRBD2 (6 bases). The germline V gene encodes CDR1 MNHEY and CDR2 SVGAGI. This CDR3 spans 14 amino acids. The germline V and J ends were trimmed by 1 base and 3 bases, with 10 bases remaining between them. The CDR3 sequence is CASSYFGLHYEQYF. CDR3 nucleotides: TGTGCCAGCAGTTACTTTGGACTACACTACGAGCAGTACTTC.

V and J are TRBV14 and TRBJ1-4; 7 nucleotides agree with TRBD1. The CDR3 spans 14 residues. The V segment lost 4 bases and the J segment 4 bases; nucleotides outside the gene matches: 3. Germline lookup yields CDR1 SGHDN and CDR2 FVKESK. CDR3 in amino acids: CASSRTGVNEKLFF. As DNA, the CDR3 is TGTGCCAGCAGCCGGACAGGAGTTAATGAAAAACTGTTTTTT.

CDR3 residues: CASSSAGLSVYEQYF. The CDR3 DNA follows: TGTGCCAGCAGTTCGGCTGGACTAAGCGTTTACGAGCAGTACTTC. This chain joins TRBV6-5 and TRBJ2-7; a possible D gene is TRBD2 (6 bases). The length of the CDR3 is 15 residues. The germline V gene has CDR1 MNHEY and CDR2 SVGAGI. V lost 4 bases, J lost 4 bases, and 17 bases lay in between.

This chain connects TRBV30 to TRBJ1-4, with D uncertain. The CDR3 has 14 amino acids. Germline V gene data show CDR1 as GTSNPN and CDR2 as SVGIG (reference sequence). V lost 1 base to trimming and J lost 8 bases, with 14 bases between them. The CDR3 reads CAWSGVARVEKLFF. DNA for the CDR3: TGTGCCTGGAGTGGTGTGGCCCGGGTAGAAAAACTGTTTTTT.

This sequence joins TRBV6-5 and TRBJ1-4; maybe TRBD1 (5 bases). With 6 bases removed from V and 0 bases from J, the gap between germline ends came to 8 bases. The CDR3 runs to 14 residues. Germline V CDR1 and CDR2: MNHEY, SVGAGI. In DNA form, the CDR3 reads TGTGCCAGCAGCCAGGGAGCAACTAATGAAAAACTGTTTTTT. It is translated as CASSQGATNEKLFF.

As for this clone: At the DNA level, this CDR3 is encoded by other sequences in the same sample as well. The V call is TRBV12-3 or TRBV12-4, the J call TRBJ2-5; 9 positions match TRBD2. V shed 5 bases and J 5 bases; nucleotides not matched to a gene: 0. The CDR3 has 12 residues. DNA of the CDR3: TGTGCCAGCAGTAGCGGGGGGGAGACCCAGTACTTC. Its translation is CASSSGGETQYF.

This chain connects TRBV2 to TRBJ2-5; weak D call: TRBD1 (6 bases). Germline lookup yields CDR1 SNHLY and CDR2 FYNNEI. The ends were cut back, 3 bases at V and 5 bases at J, with 13 bases in the middle. This CDR3 has 14 residues. As DNA, the CDR3 is TGTGCCAGCAGTGAGGGGGCACCCGGCGAGACCCAGTACTTC. Encoded protein: CASSEGAPGETQYF.

The table lists this clone with a few counts. The chain joins TRBV2 to TRBJ2-7; D might be TRBD1 or TRBD2, each matching 5 bases. The CDR3 is made up of 14 amino acids. V lost 6 bases and J lost 2, with 14 bases in between. Germline CDR1 SNHLY, CDR2 FYNNEI. CDR3 sequence: CASRRERGPYEQYF. The CDR3 bases are TGTGCCAGCAGGCGTGAGAGGGGCCCCTACGAGCAGTACTTC.

CDR3 residues: CASSFPRLTDPYTF. The CDR3 DNA reads as TGTGCCAGCAGTTTCCCCCGGCTAACTGATCCCTACACCTTC. V gene TRBV28 combines with J gene TRBJ1-2; D is undetermined. Germline V gene data show CDR1 as MDHEN and CDR2 as SYDVKM. V lost 3 bases to trimming and J lost 10 bases, with 18 bases between them. CDR3 length: 14 amino acids.

V usage is TRBV5-1 and J usage is TRBJ1-1; D uncertain. V was shortened by 5 bases and J by 1 base, with 12 bases between the two germline ends. CDR1 and CDR2 (germline): SGHRS, YFSETQ. This CDR3 contains 14 residues. Written as DNA, the CDR3 is TGCGCCAGCAGTCGAAAGGAGGGGAACACTGAAGCTTTCTTT. Translation gives CASSRKEGNTEAFF.

V gene TRBV19 combines with J gene TRBJ1-5; 7 positions match TRBD1. This CDR3 contains 15 residues. V lost 7 bases and J lost 10; bases outside the gene matches: 16. Germline CDR1 LNHDA, CDR2 SQIVND (reference sequence). This CDR3 is CASKQGLSPGGPQHF. For the CDR3, the DNA is TGTGCCAGTAAACAGGGGTTAAGCCCGGGGGGACCCCAGCATTTT.

This clone was counted a single time. Additional DNA sequences in this sample encode the identical CDR3. The V call is TRBV11-2, the J call TRBJ1-5, with D perhaps matching TRBD1 (6 bases). This CDR3 spans 13 amino acids. Trimming removed 0 bases from V and 6 bases from J, with 6 bases in between. Germline V gives CDR1 SGHAT, CDR2 FQNNGV. The CDR3 DNA follows: TGTGCCAGCAGCTTAGACAGGGGTCAGCCCCAGCATTTT. It is translated as CASSLDRGQPQHF.

The rearrangement uses TRBV5-4 and TRBJ2-1; TRBD2 is a possible D gene (5 bases). V lost 0 bases to trimming and J lost 3 bases, with 16 bases between them. Germline values: CDR1 SGHNT, CDR2 YYREEE (reference sequence). The length of the CDR3 is 17 residues. In DNA, the CDR3 is TGTGCCAGCAGCTTGGCCGGGATAGGGAGCCGCTACAATGAGCAGTTCTTC. Amino acid sequence: CASSLAGIGSRYNEQFF.

This clone is a singleton in its sample. The chain carries TRBV7-8 and TRBJ2-1; 13 positions agree with TRBD2. Trimming at V came to 2 bases and at J to 7 bases, leaving 8 bases not matched to a gene. This CDR3 has 17 amino acids. Germline V gene lookup returns CDR1 SGHVS and CDR2 FQNEAQ. CDR3 protein: CASSLPSGLAGDNEQFF. The CDR3 nucleotides are TGTGCCAGCAGCTTACCTTCCGGACTAGCGGGAGATAATGAGCAGTTCTTC. Using reference TRBV7-8 and TRBJ2-1 for the parts outside the CDR3, the full variable domain is GAGVSQSPRYKVAKRGQDVALRCDPISGHVSLFWYQQALGQGPEFLTYFQNEAQLDKSGLPSDRFFAERPEGSVSTLKIQRTQQEDSAVYLCASSLPSGLAGDNEQFFGPGTRLTVL.

The chain combines TRBV5-8 with TRBJ1-4; D is uncertain. The CDR3 contains 16 residues. Trimming pared 4 bases from V and 5 bases from J, leaving 18 bases between. Germline V gene lookup returns CDR1 SGHTS and CDR2 YDEGEE. The DNA for the CDR3 is TGTGCCAGCAGCCCACTTTTTACAGCCCAAAATGAAAAACTGTTTTTT. Amino acids: CASSPLFTAQNEKLFF. Supplemented by reference TRBV5-8 and TRBJ1-4, the full variable domain reads EAGVTQSPTHLIKTRGQQATLRCSPISGHTSVYWYQQALGLGLQFLLWYDEGEERNRGNFPPRFSGRQFPNYSSELNVNALELEDSALYLCASSPLFTAQNEKLFFGSGTQLSVL.

V usage is TRBV2 and J usage is TRBJ2-5; 7 nucleotides line up with TRBD1. The CDR3 contains 16 residues. Trimming cost V 2 bases and J 0 bases; bases outside gene matches: 6. Germline values: CDR1 SNHLY, CDR2 FYNNEI. CDR3 region: CASSESRGTYQETQYF. The DNA for the CDR3 is TGTGCCAGCAGTGAATCCAGGGGGACCTACCAAGAGACCCAGTACTTC.

The chain is built from TRBV19 and TRBJ2-2; 9 bases map to TRBD2. Germline trimming cut 6 bases from V and 5 bases from J; bases unmatched to any gene: 4. Germline V lookup: CDR1 LNHDA, CDR2 SQIVND (reference sequence). There are 14 residues in the CDR3. The CDR3 DNA reads as TGTGCCAGTAGAGGACTAGCGAGGACCGGGGAGCTGTTTTTT. Translated: CASRGLARTGELFF.